A selection of T cell receptor beta chains follows, all from one sample in a study of neurological immune-mediated disorders. TCRdb reanalysed the 5' RACE reads using MiXCR and keeps one entry per CDR3 protein. Here the sample spans 81,000 or so distinct CDR3 sequences, approximately 13% being singletons. Sequencing was performed on PBMCs. Every receptor here comes from a female donor with HTLV-1-associated myelopathy (HAM/TSP). CDR3s include the opening cysteine and the closing phenylalanine or tryptophan. The order of the fields is CDR3 length, J gene, V gene, D gene, clone size, CDR3 DNA, CDR3 protein. D genes are given only for firm matches. The size field is filled for only some rows; it gives once, few, many or a size class.

15 TRBJ2-5 TRBV5-4 TRBD2 many TGTGCCAGCAGCCGGACTAGACTAAGCCAAGAGACCCAGTACTTC CASSRTRLSQETQYF
14 TRBJ2-7 TRBV4-1 NA many TGCGCCAGCAGCCAAGAAGGGCTTCCCTACGAGCAGTACTTC CASSQEGLPYEQYF
11 TRBJ2-7 TRBV3-1 NA few TGTGCCAGCAGCCAAGTCAACGAGCAGTACTTC CASSQVNEQYF
17 TRBJ2-2 TRBV7-8 NA many TGTGCCAGCAGCTCCCCACCTCCGGGACTGAACACCGGGGAGCTGTTTTTT CASSSPPPGLNTGELFF
14 TRBJ2-5 TRBV5-1 TRBD1 many TGCGCCAGCAGTCCCGGGACAGGGAAAGAGACCCAGTACTTC CASSPGTGKETQYF
18 TRBJ2-3 TRBV12-3/TRBV12-4 TRBD1 NA TGTGCCAGCAGTTTAATTATGGGACAGGGTGGATTCACAGATACGCAGTATTTT CASSLIMGQGGFTDTQYF
14 TRBJ2-5 TRBV5-1 NA many TGCGCCAGCAGCTTGGCCGCGGGCGAAGAGACCCAGTACTTC CASSLAAGEETQYF
15 TRBJ1-2 TRBV5-6 NA NA TGTGCCAGCACCTTGGGAGACTACCCCAACTATGGCTACACCTTC CASTLGDYPNYGYTF
13 TRBJ2-4 TRBV15 NA many TGTGCTACCAGCACACAGACCAAAAACATTCAGTACTTC CATSTQTKNIQYF
14 TRBJ1-1 TRBV20-1 NA many TGCAGTGCTAGAGATCGGCAGTTTAACACTGAAGCTTTCTTT CSARDRQFNTEAFF
14 TRBJ2-1 TRBV20-1 NA many TGCAGTGCTAGAGATAGGGTTTACAACAATGAGCAGTTCTTC CSARDRVYNNEQFF
15 TRBJ1-1 TRBV5-4 NA few TGTGCCAGCAGCGGACACGCGTCCTTGAACACTGAAGCTTTCTTT CASSGHASLNTEAFF
17 TRBJ1-5 TRBV12-3/TRBV12-4 TRBD1 many TGTGCCAGCAGTCGGGACAGGGGGTCCTTAAGCAATCAGCCCCAGCATTTT CASSRDRGSLSNQPQHF
12 TRBJ1-2 TRBV9 NA many TGTGCCAGCAGCGCAAACCTATATGGCTACACCTTC CASSANLYGYTF
13 TRBJ2-2 TRBV20-1 NA many TGCAGTGCTAGAGGCTCTTACACCGGGGAGCTGTTTTTT CSARGSYTGELFF
14 TRBJ2-7 TRBV3-1 TRBD2 many TGCGCCAGCAGCCCCGGGGGGAGCTCCTACGAGCAGTACTTC CASSPGGSSYEQYF
12 TRBJ2-7 TRBV3-1 TRBD1 few TGTGCCAGCTCACAGGGGGAAGGCGAGCAGTACTTC CASSQGEGEQYF
14 TRBJ2-5 TRBV5-1 NA many TGCGCCAGCAGCCAACAGAATTACCAAGAGACCCAGTACTTC CASSQQNYQETQYF
17 TRBJ1-2 TRBV5-1 NA many TGCGCCAGCAGCTTGGGCTTGGACAGACCATCTAACTATGGCTACACCTTC CASSLGLDRPSNYGYTF
14 TRBJ2-7 TRBV28 NA many TGTGCCAGCAGACCGACAGGCGGAAAGAAAGAGCAGTACTTC CASRPTGGKKEQYF
15 TRBJ1-3 TRBV10-3 NA NA TGTTCCATCAGAGGGATAATCGGTTCTGGAAACACCGTATATTTT CSIRGIIGSGNTVYF
12 TRBJ1-2 TRBV7-9 NA many TGTGCCAGCAGCTCCAGGGAGGGTGGCTACACCTTC CASSSREGGYTF
15 TRBJ2-7 TRBV7-2 NA once TGTGCCAGCAGCTTAGAAGGGGGATCGGGATACGAGCAGTACTTC CASSLEGGSGYEQYF
16 TRBJ2-1 TRBV10-3 TRBD1 NA TGTGCCTCGAGGGCGGGGACAGGGGCCTCCTACCATGAGCAGTTCTTC CASRAGTGASYHEQFF